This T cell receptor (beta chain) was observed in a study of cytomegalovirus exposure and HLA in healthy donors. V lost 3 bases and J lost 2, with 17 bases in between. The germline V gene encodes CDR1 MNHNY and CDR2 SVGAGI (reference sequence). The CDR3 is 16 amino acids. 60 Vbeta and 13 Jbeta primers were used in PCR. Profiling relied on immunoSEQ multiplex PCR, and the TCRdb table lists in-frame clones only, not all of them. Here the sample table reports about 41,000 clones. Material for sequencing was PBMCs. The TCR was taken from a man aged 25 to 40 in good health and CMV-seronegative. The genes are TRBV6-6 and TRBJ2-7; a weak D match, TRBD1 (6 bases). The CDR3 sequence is CASSYLYRVIAYEQYF. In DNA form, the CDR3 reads TGTGCCAGCAGTTATCTGTACAGGGTAATTGCCTACGAGCAGTACTTC.